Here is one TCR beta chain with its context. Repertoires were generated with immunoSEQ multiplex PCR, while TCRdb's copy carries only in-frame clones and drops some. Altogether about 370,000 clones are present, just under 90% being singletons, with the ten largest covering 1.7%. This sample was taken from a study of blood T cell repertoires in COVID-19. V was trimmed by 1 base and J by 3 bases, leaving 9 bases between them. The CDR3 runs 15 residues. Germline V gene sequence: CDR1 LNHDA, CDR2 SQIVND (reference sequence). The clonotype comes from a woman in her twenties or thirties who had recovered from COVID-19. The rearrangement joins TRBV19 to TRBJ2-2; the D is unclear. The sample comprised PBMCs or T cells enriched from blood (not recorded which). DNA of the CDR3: TGTGCCAGTAGTATAGGAGGTTCATACACCGGGGAGCTGTTTTTT. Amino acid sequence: CASSIGGSYTGELFF.